The rows below give T cell receptor beta chains drawn from one sample of a study of T cell responses to AZD1222 COVID-19 vaccine. Only in-frame clones appear in the TCRdb table, and some are missing; sequencing was by immunoSEQ multiplex PCR. The sample records about 120,000 clones, 80% to 90% being singletons. The sequenced sample was peripheral blood, obtained 28 days after the second AZD1222 dose. All receptors come from an adult who received the AZD1222 COVID-19 vaccine. Each CDR3 is given with its conserved first and last residue. A D gene is named only where the DNA matches it firmly. Not every row has a clone size; where given, it reads once, few, many or a size class.

TRBV7-6,-,TRBJ2-7,TRBD2,CASSPRTSGEWEQYF,TGTGCCAGCAGCCCGCGGACTAGCGGGGAGTGGGAGCAGTACTTC
TRBV2,-,TRBJ2-7,TRBD2,CASSAAGAGYEQYF,TGTGCCAGCAGTGCGGCGGGAGCAGGGTACGAGCAGTACTTC
TRBV4-2,-,TRBJ2-7,-,CASSQDTRPYEQYF,TGTGCCAGCAGCCAAGATACAAGGCCCTACGAGCAGTACTTC
TRBV7-9,-,TRBJ2-7,-,CASSLGVGNYEQYF,TGTGCCAGCAGCTTAGGGGTAGGGAACTACGAGCAGTACTTC
TRBV7-9,-,TRBJ2-7,-,CASSRPTDSYEQYF,TGTGCCAGCAGCCGACCGACAGATTCCTACGAGCAGTACTTC
TRBV3-1/TRBV3-2,medium-sized,TRBJ2-7,TRBD2,CASSQGGLAGASEQYF,TGTGCCAGCAGCCAAGGGGGGCTAGCGGGGGCGAGCGAGCAGTACTTC
TRBV5-4,-,TRBJ2-1,-,CASSFRAGNNEQFF,TGTGCCAGCAGCTTCAGGGCTGGAAACAATGAGCAGTTCTTC
TRBV19,-,TRBJ1-2,TRBD1,CASSIDHWQGAGDYGYTF,TGTGCCAGTAGTATAGATCATTGGCAGGGGGCGGGCGACTATGGCTACACCTTC
TRBV10-2,-,TRBJ2-3,TRBD2,CASIAGDSTDTQYF,TGCGCCAGCATAGCGGGAGATAGCACAGATACGCAGTATTTT
TRBV29-1,-,TRBJ1-1,-,CSVYSGITEAFF,TGCAGCGTTTATTCAGGGATCACTGAAGCTTTCTTT
TRBV9,-,TRBJ1-2,-,CASSLGTNYGYTF,TGTGCCAGCAGCCTCGGGACAAACTATGGCTACACCTTC
TRBV6-6,-,TRBJ1-5,TRBD1,CASSRTTGGTNQPQHF,TGTGCCAGCAGTCGAACCACAGGGGGCACCAATCAGCCCCAGCATTTT
TRBV10-3,-,TRBJ1-6,-,CATKMTATNSPLHF,TGTGCCACGAAGATGACGGCTACTAATTCACCCCTCCACTTT
TRBV6-5,-,TRBJ1-1,-,CASSRGFETEAFF,TGTGCCAGCAGTCGAGGGTTTGAGACTGAAGCTTTCTTT
TRBV6-5,-,TRBJ2-5,TRBD1,CASSYPRGSGQETQYF,TGTGCCAGCAGTTACCCCAGGGGGAGTGGGCAAGAGACCCAGTACTTC
TRBV27,-,TRBJ2-7,-,CASSRRDGYEQYF,TGTGCCAGCAGTCGCCGGGACGGCTACGAGCAGTACTTC
TRBV28,-,TRBJ2-1,-,CASSLVGGYEQFF,TGTGCCAGCAGTTTGGTGGGGGGATATGAGCAGTTCTTC
TRBV5-8,-,TRBJ1-5,-,CASTAEGYSNQPQHF,TGTGCCAGCACCGCGGAAGGGTATAGCAATCAGCCCCAGCATTTT
TRBV7-9,-,TRBJ1-1,-,CASSPQTGIFTEAFF,TGTGCCAGCAGCCCACAGACAGGAATTTTTACTGAAGCTTTCTTT
TRBV27,few,TRBJ2-1,-,CASSLGAGKQFF,TGTGCCAGCAGTTTAGGGGCGGGAAAGCAGTTCTTC
TRBV6-4,-,TRBJ2-7,-,CASSLKGFEQYF,TGTGCCAGCAGTTTGAAGGGTTTTGAGCAGTACTTC
TRBV2,-,TRBJ2-1,TRBD2,CASRIPGLANEQFF,TGTGCCAGCAGAATACCGGGACTAGCGAATGAGCAGTTCTTC
TRBV11-3,-,TRBJ2-7,-,CASSLADVPYYEQYF,TGTGCCAGCAGCTTAGCTGATGTCCCCTACTACGAGCAGTACTTC
TRBV27,-,TRBJ1-5,-,CASSFPNQPQHF,TGTGCCAGCAGTTTCCCTAATCAGCCCCAGCATTTT
TRBV27,-,TRBJ1-2,-,CASSLKGYYGYTF,TGTGCCAGCAGTTTAAAGGGGTACTATGGCTACACCTTC
TRBV19,-,TRBJ1-2,TRBD1,CASSRDRVNYGYTF,TGTGCCAGTAGCCGGGACAGAGTCAACTATGGCTACACCTTC
TRBV6-5,few,TRBJ1-2,-,CASSYGSGRSYGYTF,TGTGCCAGCAGTTACGGATCCGGCCGGAGCTATGGCTACACCTTC
TRBV20-1,many,TRBJ2-7,-,CSASRVRVNEQYF,TGCAGTGCTAGTAGGGTCCGGGTCAACGAGCAGTACTTC
TRBV13,-,TRBJ2-3,TRBD2,CASSLSGGGTDTQYF,TGTGCCAGCAGCTTATCCGGGGGGGGCACAGATACGCAGTATTTT
TRBV18,-,TRBJ1-5,-,CASSPRSPRGQGNQPQHF,TGTGCCAGCTCACCACGATCGCCCCGAGGGCAGGGCAATCAGCCCCAGCATTTT
TRBV5-5,-,TRBJ1-2,-,CASSPGAGLTFNYGYTF,TGTGCCAGCAGCCCGGGGGCAGGGCTTACGTTTAACTATGGCTACACCTTC
TRBV29-1,-,TRBJ1-5,-,CSVGEVGISPQHF,TGCAGCGTTGGCGAGGTGGGGATATCGCCCCAGCATTTT
TRBV27,-,TRBJ2-7,TRBD1,CASSPGTGARYEQYF,TGTGCCAGCAGTCCAGGGACAGGGGCTCGCTACGAGCAGTACTTC
TRBV28,-,TRBJ1-5,-,CASSFGGHSNQPQHF,TGTGCCAGCAGTTTCGGCGGTCATAGCAATCAGCCCCAGCATTTT
TRBV4-1,-,TRBJ2-6,-,CASSQGRVSGANVLTF,TGCGCCAGCAGCCAGGGACGGGTCTCTGGGGCCAACGTCCTGACTTTC
TRBV18,-,TRBJ1-3,-,CASSPRRDAQGNTIYF,TGTGCCAGCTCACCACGCCGGGACGCGCAAGGAAACACCATATATTTT
TRBV13,-,TRBJ2-7,TRBD1,CASSLGDRGFF,TGTGCCAGCAGCTTAGGTGACAGGGGTTTCTTC
TRBV11-3,-,TRBJ1-1,-,CASRPRANTEAFF,TGTGCCAGCAGGCCACGGGCGAACACTGAAGCTTTCTTT
TRBV3-1/TRBV3-2,-,TRBJ1-2,TRBD1,CASSNTPGQLLGYTF,TGTGCCAGCAGTAACACCCCGGGACAGCTCCTAGGCTACACCTTC
TRBV5-1,-,TRBJ2-7,-,CASSVDRFSYEQYF,TGCGCCAGCAGCGTTGACAGGTTCTCCTACGAGCAGTACTTC
TRBV12-5,-,TRBJ2-5,TRBD1,CASGRDSLQETQYF,TGTGCTAGTGGAAGGGACAGCCTCCAAGAGACCCAGTACTTC
TRBV7-9,-,TRBJ1-6,TRBD1,CASSLQGGNSPLHF,TGTGCCAGCAGCTTACAGGGGGGAAATTCACCCCTCCACTTT
TRBV6-5,-,TRBJ2-3,-,CASSYEGGRTDTQYF,TGTGCCAGCAGTTACGAGGGGGGGCGCACAGATACGCAGTATTTT
TRBV3-1/TRBV3-2,-,TRBJ1-4,TRBD1,CASSPQGQGGEKLFF,TGTGCCAGCAGCCCCCAGGGCCAGGGGGGCGAAAAACTGTTTTTT
TRBV29-1,-,TRBJ1-4,-,CSVLTGGGGNEKLFF,TGCAGCGTCTTGACCGGGGGCGGTGGTAATGAAAAACTGTTTTTT
TRBV28,few,TRBJ1-2,TRBD1,CASSPAGQGAYRGYTF,TGTGCCAGCAGTCCCGCGGGACAGGGGGCATATCGAGGCTACACCTTC
TRBV4-1,-,TRBJ2-5,TRBD2,CASSQVGGGLQETQYF,TGCGCCAGCAGCCAAGTAGGCGGGGGGCTCCAAGAGACCCAGTACTTC
TRBV2,-,TRBJ1-4,TRBD1,CASRGDRDSTNEKLFF,TGTGCCAGCAGGGGCGACAGGGATTCAACTAATGAAAAACTGTTTTTT
TRBV5-4,once,TRBJ1-6,TRBD1,CASSGTGGSYNSPLHF,TGTGCCAGCAGCGGGACAGGGGGCTCCTATAATTCACCCCTCCACTTT
TRBV10-3,-,TRBJ2-5,-,CAISERDGGQETQYF,TGTGCCATCAGTGAGCGGGATGGAGGACAAGAGACCCAGTACTTC
TRBV23-1,-,TRBJ2-7,-,CASSLWTETYEQYF,TGCGCCAGCAGTCTCTGGACAGAAACCTACGAGCAGTACTTC
TRBV29-1,-,TRBJ2-2,-,CGTGSVANTGELFF,TGCGGAACTGGCTCCGTAGCGAACACCGGGGAGCTGTTTTTT
TRBV6-5,once,TRBJ1-5,TRBD1,CASRGQGNQPQHF,TGTGCCAGCAGGGGACAGGGGAATCAGCCCCAGCATTTT
TRBV24-1,-,TRBJ2-1,TRBD2,CATTTSGSSYEQFF,TGTGCCACGACGACTAGCGGGAGTTCATATGAGCAGTTCTTC
TRBV9,-,TRBJ2-4,-,CASSVATGRAKNIQYF,TGTGCCAGCAGCGTAGCGACAGGGAGGGCCAAAAACATTCAGTACTTC
TRBV27,medium-sized,TRBJ1-4,-,CASSPQPQDLEKLFF,TGTGCCAGCAGTCCCCAACCCCAGGATCTCGAAAAACTGTTTTTT
TRBV27,-,TRBJ1-5,-,CASSYLGRGGNQPQHF,TGTGCCAGCAGCTATTTGGGTAGGGGGGGTAATCAGCCCCAGCATTTT